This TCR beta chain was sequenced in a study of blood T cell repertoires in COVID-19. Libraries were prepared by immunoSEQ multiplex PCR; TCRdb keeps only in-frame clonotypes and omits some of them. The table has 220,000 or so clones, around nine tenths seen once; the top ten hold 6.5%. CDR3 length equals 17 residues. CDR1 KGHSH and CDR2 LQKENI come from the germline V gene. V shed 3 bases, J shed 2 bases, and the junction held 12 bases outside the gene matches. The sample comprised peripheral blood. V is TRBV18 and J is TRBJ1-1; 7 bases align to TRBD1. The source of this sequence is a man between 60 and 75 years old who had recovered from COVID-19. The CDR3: CASSPWVLGTENTEAFF. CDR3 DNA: TGTGCCAGCTCACCTTGGGTGCTGGGGACAGAAAACACTGAAGCTTTCTTT.